One and the same sample provided the 14 T cell receptor beta chains below, sequenced in a study of T cells in Graves' hyperthyroidism and ophthalmopathy. Amplification targeted TCR beta CDR3 regions from RNA transcripts. Initially, a first-round RT-PCR of the TCR CDR3 employed the HTBI primer set. TCRdb fed the multiplex PCR reads into MiXCR, producing one record per CDR3 protein. This table holds fewer than 250,000 distinct CDR3 sequences, roughly 15% found once. Sequencing was carried out using blood. The receptor source for this set is a woman between 18 and 29 years old with Graves' ophthalmopathy.

This clonotype came up many times. The chain employs TRBV3-1 and TRBJ1-1; possible D gene TRBD1, 5 bases. CDR3 length equals 15 residues. Trimming removed 0 bases at V and 5 bases at J, with 13 bases between. CDR1 is LGHDT, CDR2 YNNKEL, per germline (reference sequence). CDR3 nucleotides: TGTGCCAGCAGCCAAGAACTCGGGGCGCATACTGAAGCTTTCTTT. Translating gives CASSQELGAHTEAFF.

This chain connects TRBV30 to TRBJ2-1, with TRBD1 matching over 8 bases. The CDR3 spans 15 residues. Unmatched junction bases numbered 7, after V lost 0 bases and J lost 6 bases. Germline lookup yields CDR1 GTSNPN and CDR2 SVGIG (reference sequence). This chain's CDR3 is CAWSVPRGLVNEQFF. The CDR3 bases are TGTGCCTGGAGTGTACCCAGGGGGCTTGTCAATGAGCAGTTCTTC.

This rearrangement joins TRBV10-3 to TRBJ2-7, with D perhaps matching TRBD2 (5 bases). Germline loops: CDR1 ENHRY, CDR2 SYGVKD. The V end lost 1 base, the J end lost 3 bases, and 19 bases lay between the germline ends. CDR3 size: 17 residues. As DNA, the CDR3 is TGTGCCATCAGTGAGTTGGCGTCGGACGGAGGAATCTACGAGCAGTACTTC. It is translated as CAISELASDGGIYEQYF.

This clonotype was detected ten times or more. The chain has TRBV7-2 and TRBJ1-1; unclear D gene. Per germline, CDR1 SGHTA and CDR2 FQGNSA. CDR3 length: 13 residues. Trimming took 5 bases from V and 1 from J, leaving 8 bases between them. In DNA, the CDR3 is TGTGCCAGCAGCCCCCCTACGAACACTGAAGCTTTCTTT. It codes for CASSPPTNTEAFF.

This clonotype was counted at least ten times. The chain links TRBV30 to TRBJ2-1; TRBD2 matches 8 bases. Germline values: CDR1 GTSNPN, CDR2 SVGIG (reference sequence). CDR3 size: 14 residues. V lost 8 bases to trimming and J lost 0 bases; unmatched junction nucleotides: 6. CDR3 DNA: TGTGCCGGCTGGGCGGGGGGCTCCTACAATGAGCAGTTCTTC. It codes for CAGWAGGSYNEQFF.

In its sample, this clonotype was seen many times. V and J are TRBV20-1 and TRBJ2-7; 9 bases are shared with TRBD1. Germline V gives CDR1 DFQATT, CDR2 SNEGSKA (reference sequence). The CDR3 runs to 13 residues. Germline trimming cut 1 base from V and 2 bases from J; bases unmatched to any gene: 0. In nucleotides, the CDR3 is TGCAGTGCTAGAGGACAGGGGGCCTACGAGCAGTACTTC. Encoded protein: CSARGQGAYEQYF.

This clonotype was recorded at least ten times. The chain carries TRBV28 and TRBJ2-1, with 9 bases that match TRBD1. Losses at the gene ends were 10 bases for V and 5 bases for J; bases not matched to a gene: 6. Germline lookup yields CDR1 MDHEN and CDR2 SYDVKM. The CDR3 contains 13 residues. The CDR3 nucleotides read TGTGCCATCAGGGGACAGGGAAACAATGAGCAGTTCTTC. Protein sequence: CAIRGQGNNEQFF.

This chain uses TRBV2 with TRBJ2-1, with TRBD2 matching 14 bases. The CDR3 spans 18 residues. The germline gives CDR1 SNHLY, CDR2 FYNNEI. Trimming cost V 7 bases and J 7 bases; bases outside gene matches: 15. In nucleotides, the CDR3 is TGTGCCAGCAACCCAACGGTGAGGACTAGCGGGGGGCATAATGAGCAGTTCTTC. Amino acids: CASNPTVRTSGGHNEQFF. Full variable domain (rest looked up from reference TRBV2 and TRBJ2-1): EPEVTQTPSHQVTQMGQEVILRCVPISNHLYFYWYRQILGQKVEFLVSFYNNEISEKSEIFDDQFSVERPDGSNFTLKIRSTKLEDSAMYFCASNPTVRTSGGHNEQFFGPGTRLTVL.

Many counts were recorded for this clonotype. The chain recombines TRBV14 with TRBJ2-3, with 7 bases matching TRBD2. The junction had 17 bases not matched to a gene; V was cut back by 1 base and J by 10 bases. CDR1 and CDR2 from the germline V gene are SGHDN and FVKESK. The CDR3 is 17 residues long. In DNA, the CDR3 is TGTGCCAGCAGCCAAGGGACAAACGGGGGGTCTCCACCTGCGCAGTATTTT. Translating gives CASSQGTNGGSPPAQYF.

This rearrangement joins TRBV28 to TRBJ1-1; D perhaps matches TRBD1 (6 bases). V was shortened by 7 bases and J by 6 bases, with 15 bases between the two germline ends. Germline CDR1 reads MDHEN; CDR2 reads SYDVKM. The CDR3 extends over 13 amino acids. CDR3: CASIRGAYAEAFF. CDR3 DNA: TGTGCCAGCATTCGGGGGGCGTACGCTGAAGCTTTCTTT.

This rearrangement joins TRBV28 to TRBJ1-1; maybe TRBD1 (6 bases). Per the germline V gene, CDR1 is MDHEN and CDR2 is SYDVKM. The CDR3 covers 12 residues. Trimming cost V 9 bases and J 2 bases, with 10 bases left between them. The CDR3 bases are TGTGCCAGTAAGGACAGAAACACTGAAGCTTTCTTT. The encoded protein is CASKDRNTEAFF. The variable domain in full, completed from reference TRBV28 and TRBJ1-1, reads DVKVTQSSRYLVKRTGEKVFLECVQDMDHENMFWYRQDPGLGLRLIYFSYDVKMKEKGDIPEGYSVSREKKERFSLILESASTNQTSMYLCASKDRNTEAFFGQGTRLTVV.

This clonotype was found many times. The CDR3 protein is CASGSRVNFATEAFF. The CDR3 region has the DNA TGTGCCAGCGGTTCAAGAGTCAACTTCGCCACTGAAGCTTTCTTT. This sequence joins TRBV6-2 or TRBV6-3 and TRBJ1-1; no firm D call. V was clipped by 8 bases and J by 4 bases, with 20 bases between them. This CDR3 has 15 residues. Germline values: CDR1 MNHEY, CDR2 SVGEGT.

In this sample, this clonotype turned up many times. This rearrangement joins TRBV28 to TRBJ2-3; TRBD2 agrees at 9 bases. The CDR3 covers 17 residues. The ends lost 6 bases at V and 0 bases at J; junction bases unmatched: 10. Germline CDR1 and CDR2: MDHEN and SYDVKM. Written as DNA, the CDR3 is TGTGCCAGCAGGGAGCGGGGGGCGGGGGGAAGCACAGATACGCAGTATTTT. This translates into CASRERGAGGSTDTQYF. Variable domain in full (rest from reference TRBV28 and TRBJ2-3): DVKVTQSSRYLVKRTGEKVFLECVQDMDHENMFWYRQDPGLGLRLIYFSYDVKMKEKGDIPEGYSVSREKKERFSLILESASTNQTSMYLCASRERGAGGSTDTQYFGPGTRLTVL.

This clonotype was seen ten or more times. V usage is TRBV15 and J usage is TRBJ2-7; D gene unclear. The CDR3 contains 15 residues. V lost 0 bases, J lost 7 bases, and 16 bases lay in between. Germline V gene sequence: CDR1 LNHNV, CDR2 YYDKDF (reference sequence). The DNA of the CDR3 is TGTGCCACCAGCAGAGATTTCGGAGAAGACGATGAGCAGTACTTC. This encodes CATSRDFGEDDEQYF.